These 21 T cell receptor beta chains came from one sample sequenced in a study of memory B cells and T cells in multiple sclerosis. CFSE-dim autoproliferating and CFSE-high non-proliferating T cells from unstimulated culture were sequenced separately. Pooled replicate wells came from about 50 million CFSE-labeled PBMCs cultured approximately seven days without stimulus. These TCRs' antigens remain unknown. Clones were read by immunoSEQ multiplex PCR, and TCRdb kept only the in-frame ones, dropping some. The data contain approximately 12,000 clones, 84% of them singletons. The specimen sequenced was PBMCs from blood kept in culture. The source is a human donor with multiple sclerosis.

V usage is TRBV19 and J usage is TRBJ2-1, with a weak D call TRBD2 (5 bases). The CDR3 spans 15 residues. Germline loops: CDR1 LNHDA, CDR2 SQIVND (reference sequence). V was pared by 3 bases and J by 2 bases, with 11 bases between. The CDR3 spells CASSMKSSTYNEQFF. In nucleotides, the CDR3 is TGTGCCAGTAGTATGAAGTCTAGCACCTACAATGAGCAGTTCTTC.

The rearrangement uses TRBV10-3 and TRBJ2-7; a weak D match, TRBD2 (7 bases). V was cut by 6 bases and J by 5 bases, with 14 bases left in between. The CDR3 loop spans 13 amino acids. Per the germline V gene, CDR1 is ENHRY and CDR2 is SYGVKD. CDR3 bases: TGTGCCATCAGAGGGGGGGTGGGAAACGAGCAGTACTTC. The encoded protein is CAIRGGVGNEQYF.

The chain carries TRBV28 and TRBJ2-3; D is perhaps TRBD2 (5 bases). The V end lost 7 bases, the J end lost 2 bases, and 13 bases lay between the germline ends. CDR1 is MDHEN, CDR2 SYDVKM, per germline. The CDR3 sequence is 14 residues long. CDR3 residues: CASIEGVITDTQYF. The CDR3 nucleotides read TGTGCCAGCATTGAGGGAGTGATCACAGATACGCAGTATTTT.

The V call is TRBV5-1, the J call TRBJ2-3, with TRBD2 matching 8 bases. This CDR3 is built from 15 residues. Germline loops: CDR1 SGHRS, CDR2 YFSETQ. The V gene end was trimmed by 4 bases and the J gene end by 2 bases; junction bases not matched to a gene: 6. This CDR3 is CASSLRGVNTDTQYF. As DNA, the CDR3 is TGCGCCAGCAGCCTGCGGGGGGTTAACACAGATACGCAGTATTTT.

This chain joins TRBV6-5 and TRBJ2-1; D is undetermined. This CDR3 is 13 amino acids long. Trimming shortened V by 0 bases and J by 6 bases, and 6 bases separated the two germline ends. Germline V gene sequence: CDR1 MNHEY, CDR2 SVGAGI. The CDR3 spells CASSYSFGNEQFF. The DNA of the CDR3 is TGTGCCAGCAGTTACTCATTTGGCAATGAGCAGTTCTTC.

The chain is built from TRBV5-1 and TRBJ1-4; D remains unclear. Trimming left V 2 bases short and J 8 bases short, with 13 bases between. The CDR3 loop spans 14 amino acids. Germline CDR1 SGHRS, CDR2 YFSETQ. The CDR3 bases are TGCGCCAGCAGCTTTACGGGGTTAAGAGAAAAACTGTTTTTT. Its protein is CASSFTGLREKLFF.

This rearrangement joins TRBV19 to TRBJ2-3; D may be TRBD1 (6 bases). The CDR3 extends over 17 amino acids. With 3 bases removed from V and 6 bases from J, the gap between germline ends came to 22 bases. Germline lookup yields CDR1 LNHDA and CDR2 SQIVND (reference sequence). The CDR3 DNA reads TGTGCCAGTAGTATCAAAGAACAGGGCGGTATTCAGGATACGCAGTATTTT. Protein sequence: CASSIKEQGGIQDTQYF.

The chain couples TRBV13 to TRBJ2-3, with a possible D match to TRBD2 (7 bases). Deletions cut 1 base from V and 4 bases from J, with 15 bases between. This CDR3 is 16 amino acids long. Germline loops: CDR1 PRHDT, CDR2 FYEKMQ (reference sequence). The CDR3 bases are TGTGCCAGCAGCTTAGTGGGGGGGGCCCTGGCAGATACGCAGTATTTT. Its translation is CASSLVGGALADTQYF.

The table lists this clone with a count of one. The chain recombines TRBV2 with TRBJ2-3; TRBD1 aligns across 7 bases. Trimming removed 8 bases from V and 5 bases from J; junction bases left unmatched: 16. The CDR3 length is 16 residues. Germline CDR1 is SNHLY and CDR2 is FYNNEI. CDR3 protein: CASLRGQGVMLDTQYF. Here the CDR3 DNA reads TGTGCCAGCTTACGCGGCCAGGGGGTAATGTTAGATACGCAGTATTTT. The full variable domain, rest sourced from reference TRBV2 and TRBJ2-3, is EPEVTQTPSHQVTQMGQEVILRCVPISNHLYFYWYRQILGQKVEFLVSFYNNEISEKSEIFDDQFSVERPDGSNFTLKIRSTKLEDSAMYFCASLRGQGVMLDTQYFGPGTRLTVL.

This sequence joins TRBV5-1 and TRBJ2-2; the D gene could be TRBD1 or TRBD2 (5 bases each). Trimming stripped 5 bases from V and 6 bases from J, with 11 bases between. In germline, CDR1 is SGHRS, CDR2 YFSETQ. CDR3 size: 13 residues. The chain's CDR3 is CASSGRDAGELFF. The CDR3 nucleotides are TGCGCCAGCAGTGGCCGGGACGCCGGGGAGCTGTTTTTT. The full variable domain, its missing parts supplied by reference TRBV5-1 and TRBJ2-2, is KAGVTQTPRYLIKTRGQQVTLSCSPISGHRSVSWYQQTPGQGLQFLFEYFSETQRNKGNFPGRFSGRQFSNSRSEMNVSTLELGDSALYLCASSGRDAGELFFGEGSRLTVL.

V gene TRBV5-1 combines with J gene TRBJ2-3; D not resolved. CDR3 size: 14 residues. The germline CDR1 and CDR2 sequences are SGHRS and YFSETQ. Trimming took off 0 bases at V and 6 bases at J, with 11 bases between the two ends. The CDR3 DNA reads as TGCGCCAGCAGCTTGGAAGGTGGGTTCGATACGCAGTATTTT. It yields the protein CASSLEGGFDTQYF. The full variable domain, completed using reference TRBV5-1 and TRBJ2-3, is KAGVTQTPRYLIKTRGQQVTLSCSPISGHRSVSWYQQTPGQGLQFLFEYFSETQRNKGNFPGRFSGRQFSNSRSEMNVSTLELGDSALYLCASSLEGGFDTQYFGPGTRLTVL.

This sequence joins TRBV28 and TRBJ1-1, with D maybe TRBD1 (5 bases). The V end lost 7 bases, the J end lost 0 bases, and 12 bases lay between the germline ends. Germline values: CDR1 MDHEN, CDR2 SYDVKM. The CDR3 is made up of 14 amino acids. CDR3 in amino acids: CASIEGAVNTEAFF. The CDR3 DNA reads TGTGCCAGCATAGAAGGGGCCGTGAACACTGAAGCTTTCTTT.

This rearrangement joins TRBV19 to TRBJ2-2; D could derive from TRBD1 or TRBD2 (5 bases each). The V gene lost 3 bases and the J gene lost 2 bases, with 13 bases spanning the gap. Germline CDR1 and CDR2: LNHDA and SQIVND (reference sequence). CDR3 size: 16 residues. CDR3 region: CASSMSGTGNTGELFF. Written as DNA, the CDR3 is TGTGCCAGTAGTATGTCGGGGACGGGCAACACCGGGGAGCTGTTTTTT.

In its sample, this clone was seen once. The V gene is TRBV19, the J gene TRBJ1-1; TRBD1 matches at 7 bases. The CDR3 length is 13 residues. V lost 5 bases, J lost 3 bases, and 3 bases stayed unmatched. Germline V gives CDR1 LNHDA, CDR2 SQIVND (reference sequence). The CDR3 is CASSQTGHTEAFF. CDR3 coding DNA: TGTGCCAGTAGTCAGACAGGGCACACTGAAGCTTTCTTT.

The gene calls are TRBV6-1 and TRBJ2-4; 7 nucleotides line up with TRBD1. CDR3 length: 17 amino acids. Germline V lookup: CDR1 MNHNS, CDR2 SASEGT. V lost 6 bases to trimming and J lost 1 base; unmatched junction nucleotides: 12. In DNA form, the CDR3 reads TGTGCCAGCAGCGAAAGACAGGGCACGTTTGCCAAAAACATTCAGTACTTC. Residues: CASSERQGTFAKNIQYF.

This clone has just a few counts. CDR3: CASSLEVQGTTEAFF. The CDR3 DNA reads as TGCGCCAGCAGCTTGGAAGTACAGGGAACGACTGAAGCTTTCTTT. The J gene is TRBJ1-1, the V gene TRBV5-1; D possibly corresponds to TRBD1 (6 bases). The CDR3 consists of 15 residues. Germline V lookup: CDR1 SGHRS, CDR2 YFSETQ. The V end lost 0 bases, the J end lost 5 bases, and 14 bases lay between the germline ends.

This clone was seen a handful of times. The chain uses TRBV19 and TRBJ1-2; D is uncertain. This CDR3 is built from 12 residues. V shed 3 bases and J shed 5 bases, with 7 bases lying between them. Germline CDR1 LNHDA, CDR2 SQIVND (reference sequence). CDR3 coding DNA: TGTGCCAGTAGTATTTCAGTTTATGGCTACACCTTC. This gives the protein CASSISVYGYTF.

The V call is TRBV13, the J call TRBJ2-1, with 12 bases identical to TRBD2. CDR3 length: 15 amino acids. V shed 5 bases, J shed 2 bases, and the junction held 1 base outside the gene matches. Germline loops: CDR1 PRHDT, CDR2 FYEKMQ (reference sequence). DNA of the CDR3: TGTGCCAGCAGCCTAGCGGGGGGGGCCTACAATGAGCAGTTCTTC. It is translated as CASSLAGGAYNEQFF. Full variable domain (remainder filled in from reference TRBV13 and TRBJ2-1): AAGVIQSPRHLIKEKRETATLKCYPIPRHDTVYWYQQGPGQDPQFLISFYEKMQSDKGSIPDRFSAQQFSDYHSELNMSSLELGDSALYFCASSLAGGAYNEQFFGPGTRLTVL.

The rearrangement joins TRBV28 to TRBJ1-5; unclear D gene. The germline V gene has CDR1 MDHEN and CDR2 SYDVKM. The CDR3 length is 15 residues. Trimming removed 5 bases at V and 2 bases at J, with 13 bases between. As DNA, the CDR3 is TGTGCCAGCAGTCCCACCCTGGGTGGCAATCAGCCCCAGCATTTT. Translated, it gives CASSPTLGGNQPQHF.

The sample holds one count of this clone. The CDR3 reads CASSVGRGTDTQYF. Here the CDR3 DNA reads TGTGCCAGCAGCGTAGGGAGGGGCACAGATACGCAGTATTTT. The chain uses TRBV9 and TRBJ2-3, with a possible D match to TRBD2 (6 bases). CDR1 and CDR2 from the germline V gene are SGDLS and YYNGEE. The length of the CDR3 is 14 residues. With 0 bases removed from V and 1 base from J, the gap between germline ends came to 6 bases. Full variable domain (rest looked up from reference TRBV9 and TRBJ2-3): DSGVTQTPKHLITATGQRVTLRCSPRSGDLSVYWYQQSLDQGLQFLIQYYNGEERAKGNILERFSAQQFPDLHSELNLSSLELGDSALYFCASSVGRGTDTQYFGPGTRLTVL.

The chain is built from TRBV4-1 and TRBJ2-7; TRBD1 matches 7 bases. Looked up from germline, CDR1 is MGHRA and CDR2 is YSYEKL. V dropped 3 bases and J dropped 3; count of bases not matched to a gene: 8. CDR3 length equals 15 residues. CDR3 bases: TGCGCCAGCAGCCAGATTGAACAGGGGCACTACGAGCAGTACTTC. It specifies CASSQIEQGHYEQYF.